This T cell receptor beta chain was identified during a study of shared clonotypes between healthy human individuals. Regarding this clone: The antigen is unknown. Other DNA sequences in the same sample also yield this CDR3.

Whole-study findings and limits: In having few donors, the study represented limited genetic and exposure-history diversity. Naive subsets generally had larger estimated richness than memory subsets.

J lost 1 base, V lost 1 base, and 4 bases had no gene match. CDR1 is SGHRS, CDR2 YFSETQ, per germline. This CDR3 has 16 amino acids. Genomic DNA from each subset was divided evenly over several immunoSEQ plates. TCRdb's table, derived via immunoSEQ multiplex PCR, lists solely in-frame clones and lacks some. Of approximately 2,300,000 clones listed, under 95% are singletons. The sample was naive CD4+ T cells from PBMCs. Described subset: CD45RA+ positively selected. This chain joins TRBV5-1 and TRBJ2-3; 9 nucleotides line up with TRBD2. This TCR was recovered from a man younger than 35 in good health. Some clones in this sample may be carry-over from other donors' samples. The CDR3 DNA sequence: TGCGCCAGCAGCTTGAGGGCGGGAGGGGGCACAGATACGCAGTATTTT. Protein sequence: CASSLRAGGGTDTQYF.